The 18 T cell receptor beta chains presented below share a single source sample, sequenced in a study of OX40 agonist ivuxolimab in advanced cancers. The data were produced by immunoSEQ multiplex PCR, yet TCRdb's version contains in-frame clones alone and is incomplete. The sample has about 80,000 clones; roughly 81% are singletons. The material sequenced was CD4+ or CD8+ T cells sorted from blood, taken in a trial of the OX40 agonist ivuxolimab. These TCRs come from an adult with an advanced solid tumor such as melanoma, head and neck, liver or kidney cancer.

In this sample, this clone turned up once. The genes are TRBV27 and TRBJ2-1; 8 positions match TRBD2. Trimming cost V 7 bases and J 1 base; bases outside gene matches: 6. The CDR3 is made up of 15 amino acids. Germline loops: CDR1 MNHEY, CDR2 SMNVEV (reference sequence). CDR3 in DNA: TGTGCCAGCATGCGAATAGCGGGATCCTACAATGAGCAGTTCTTC. This gives the protein CASMRIAGSYNEQFF.

The CDR3 protein is CASSLVQGRADNEKLFF. DNA for the CDR3: TGTGCCAGCAGCTTAGTCCAGGGGAGGGCGGATAATGAAAAACTGTTTTTT. V usage is TRBV11-2 and J usage is TRBJ1-4; D is perhaps TRBD1 (6 bases). The CDR3 is made up of 17 amino acids. Per germline, CDR1 SGHAT and CDR2 FQNNGV. Between the trimmed V and J ends, which lost 1 base and 4 bases, there was a span of 16 bases.

The CDR3 DNA follows: TGTGCCAGCAGTGAAGCACCCGGGACTAGCGGGAAAAATGGGCAGTACTTC. Protein sequence: CASSEAPGTSGKNGQYF. V is TRBV2 and J is TRBJ2-7; 13 bases agree with TRBD2. J lost 9 bases, V lost 0 bases, and 11 bases had no gene match. The CDR3 length is 17 residues. Germline V gene data show CDR1 as SNHLY and CDR2 as FYNNEI.

The chain is built from TRBV28 and TRBJ1-2; 11 bases are a match to TRBD1. This CDR3 comprises 14 residues. Trimming at V came to 6 bases and at J to 7 bases, leaving 7 bases not matched to a gene. Germline V gene data show CDR1 as MDHEN and CDR2 as SYDVKM. CDR3 DNA sequence: TGTGCCAGCAGGGCCGGGACAGGGGGAAGTGGCTACACCTTC. Translating it yields CASRAGTGGSGYTF.

This chain links TRBV5-8 with TRBJ1-1; perhaps TRBD1 as D (5 bases). Germline CDR1 and CDR2: SGHTS and YDEGEE. The CDR3 length is 13 residues. The V gene lost 0 bases and the J gene lost 6 bases, with 9 bases spanning the gap. In nucleotides, the CDR3 is TGTGCCAGCAGCTTGGTGGTAGGGGCTGAAGCTTTCTTT. It is translated as CASSLVVGAEAFF.

The chain carries TRBV18 and TRBJ1-1; TRBD1 agrees at 7 bases. The junction had 5 bases not matched to a gene; V was cut back by 4 bases and J by 3 bases. Germline assignment: CDR1 KGHSH and CDR2 LQKENI. This CDR3 is 14 amino acids long. CDR3 DNA sequence: TGTGCCAGCTCACTAGACAGGGCATACACTGAAGCTTTCTTT. Translation gives CASSLDRAYTEAFF.

The rearrangement links TRBV18 to TRBJ1-1; possible D gene TRBD1, 6 bases. Germline V gene sequence: CDR1 KGHSH, CDR2 LQKENI. The CDR3 contains 14 residues. V lost 3 bases and J lost 3, with 11 bases in between. CDR3 DNA sequence: TGTGCCAGCTCACCTTGGGGGGCTGACACTGAAGCTTTCTTT. It yields the protein CASSPWGADTEAFF.

The V gene is TRBV7-2, the J gene TRBJ2-1; TRBD1 agrees at 7 bases. The V and J ends lost 4 bases and 6 bases, in that order; junction bases with no gene match: 3. The CDR3 covers 13 residues. Germline loops: CDR1 SGHTA, CDR2 FQGNSA. As DNA, the CDR3 is TGTGCCAGCAGCTCTTACAGGGGCAATGAGCAGTTCTTC. Protein sequence: CASSSYRGNEQFF.

The CDR3, as DNA: TGTGCCAGCAGCGTCGGGACAGGGGATGGCTACACCTTC. It is translated as CASSVGTGDGYTF. The rearrangement uses TRBV5-8 and TRBJ1-2, with TRBD1 identical over 10 bases. Germline V CDR1 and CDR2: SGHTS, YDEGEE. This CDR3 is 13 amino acids long. V trimming: 4 bases; J trimming: 6 bases; junction bases outside the gene matches: 3.

The J gene is TRBJ2-7, the V gene TRBV20-1, with D uncertain. Germline values: CDR1 DFQATT, CDR2 SNEGSKA (reference sequence). V was clipped by 3 bases and J by 2 bases, with 5 bases between them. The length of the CDR3 is 11 residues. DNA of the CDR3: TGCAGTGCTAGGACAACCTACGAGCAGTACTTC. Encoded protein: CSARTTYEQYF.

J is TRBJ2-7 and V is TRBV5-1; 8 nucleotides align to TRBD2. Germline lookup yields CDR1 SGHRS and CDR2 YFSETQ. The CDR3 extends over 14 amino acids. V dropped 0 bases and J dropped 3; count of bases not matched to a gene: 2. The CDR3 region has the DNA TGCGCCAGCAGCTTGGGGCGGGAGGACTACGAGCAGTACTTC. This translates into CASSLGREDYEQYF. The full variable domain, its missing parts supplied by reference TRBV5-1 and TRBJ2-7, is KAGVTQTPRYLIKTRGQQVTLSCSPISGHRSVSWYQQTPGQGLQFLFEYFSETQRNKGNFPGRFSGRQFSNSRSEMNVSTLELGDSALYLCASSLGREDYEQYFGPGTRLTVT.

This chain connects TRBV27 to TRBJ2-7; 9 bases line up with TRBD1. Germline assignment: CDR1 MNHEY and CDR2 SMNVEV (reference sequence). This CDR3 contains 14 residues. V dropped 7 bases and J dropped 4; count of bases not matched to a gene: 8. CDR3 residues: CASIPGQGRYEQYF. For the CDR3, the DNA is TGTGCCAGCATCCCGGGACAGGGAAGGTACGAGCAGTACTTC.

The genes are TRBV7-6 and TRBJ1-1; possibly TRBD1 for D (5 bases). Trimming left V 1 base short and J 5 bases short, with 17 bases between. CDR1 SGHVS and CDR2 FNYEAQ come from the germline V gene. This CDR3 spans 16 amino acids. The CDR3 region is CASSLGISTGGTEAFF. The CDR3 DNA reads as TGTGCCAGCAGCTTAGGAATATCCACAGGCGGAACTGAAGCTTTCTTT. Drawing the rest from reference TRBV7-6 and TRBJ1-1, the complete variable domain is GAGVSQSPRYKVTKRGQDVALRCDPISGHVSLYWYRQALGQGPEFLTYFNYEAQQDKSGLPNDRFSAERPEGSISTLTIQRTEQRDSAMYRCASSLGISTGGTEAFFGQGTRLTVV.

The rearrangement links TRBV29-1 to TRBJ1-1, with a weak D call TRBD1 (5 bases). CDR1 is SQVTM and CDR2 is ANQGSEA in the germline V gene. The ends were cut back, 7 bases at V and 4 bases at J, with 13 bases in the middle. This CDR3 is built from 12 residues. CDR3 in DNA: TGCAGCGGCAGCAGGGAGGGCACTGAAGCTTTCTTT. Its protein product is CSGSREGTEAFF.

This clone has a handful of counts. The chain has TRBV18 and TRBJ1-2; 7 positions agree with TRBD1. Looked up from germline, CDR1 is KGHSH and CDR2 is LQKENI. This CDR3 comprises 14 residues. V was pared by 2 bases and J by 1 base, with 1 base of the junction left unmatched. The CDR3 sequence: CASSPDRVNYGYTF. As DNA, the CDR3 is TGTGCCAGCTCACCAGACAGGGTTAACTATGGCTACACCTTC.

The chain links TRBV5-6 to TRBJ2-1, with D tentatively TRBD2 (5 bases). The CDR3 loop spans 15 amino acids. Per germline, CDR1 SGHDT and CDR2 YYEEEE. The V end lost 4 bases, the J end lost 6 bases, and 17 bases lay between the germline ends. The CDR3, as DNA: TGTGCCAGCAGCCTTCGTGTAACGGGGAGCAATGAGCAGTTCTTC. Residues: CASSLRVTGSNEQFF. The variable domain in full, completed from reference TRBV5-6 and TRBJ2-1, reads DAGVTQSPTHLIKTRGQQVTLRCSPKSGHDTVSWYQQALGQGPQFIFQYYEEEERQRGNFPDRFSGHQFPNYSSELNVNALLLGDSALYLCASSLRVTGSNEQFFGPGTRLTVL.

The chain links TRBV11-2 to TRBJ2-7; D gene ambiguous. In germline, CDR1 is SGHAT, CDR2 FQNNGV. CDR3 size: 16 residues. Trimming shortened V by 4 bases and J by 7 bases, and 23 bases separated the two germline ends. The CDR3 DNA sequence: TGTGCCAGCAGCTATCTCCTATCCGGGTCGTCGAGGGAGCAGTACTTC. This codes for CASSYLLSGSSREQYF.

V gene TRBV10-3 combines with J gene TRBJ1-1, with 7 bases identical to TRBD1. The CDR3 contains 15 residues. The trim removed 9 bases at V and 1 base at J, leaving 11 bases unmatched. Germline V gene data show CDR1 as ENHRY and CDR2 as SYGVKD. CDR3 nucleotide sequence: TGTGCCATTTCACGGACAGGCCCGCGGAACACTGAAGCTTTCTTT. It yields the protein CAISRTGPRNTEAFF.